These T cell receptor beta chains were read from a single sample in a study of blood T cell repertoires in COVID-19. This table comes from immunoSEQ multiplex PCR, and its TCRdb copy is limited to in-frame clones, with some not included. The sample consists of about 280,000 clones, about 90% of them appearing once. The material sequenced was peripheral blood. These receptors all stem from a woman aged 25 to 39 with COVID-19, enrolled during active disease. Both conserved end residues are part of each CDR3. The D gene is left open where the match is weak. Rows may omit the clone size; those that give it use once, few, many or a size class.

clone size | J gene | D gene | V gene | CDR3 protein | CDR3 DNA
NA | TRBJ2-1 | NA | TRBV27 | CASSSTLKEDFLSHSYNEQFF | TGTGCCAGCAGCTCAACCCTTAAGGAGGATTTCCTCAGCCATTCCTACAATGAGCAGTTCTTC
NA | TRBJ1-1 | NA | TRBV14 | CASSPAVQPNTEAFF | TGTGCCAGCAGCCCTGCGGTTCAACCGAACACTGAAGCTTTCTTT
NA | TRBJ2-1 | TRBD2 | TRBV19 | CASSIREGEQFF | TGTGCCAGTAGTATACGGGAGGGTGAGCAGTTCTTC
NA | TRBJ1-5 | NA | TRBV27 | CASSLKGINQPQHF | TGTGCCAGCAGTTTAAAGGGGATCAATCAGCCCCAGCATTTT
once | TRBJ2-5 | TRBD2 | TRBV2 | CANTRTSGGRPRETQYF | TGTGCCAACACCCGGACTAGCGGGGGGCGGCCGCGAGAGACCCAGTACTTC
NA | TRBJ2-2 | TRBD2 | TRBV19 | CASIRLAGTGELFF | TGTGCCAGTATTCGACTAGCGGGTACCGGGGAGCTGTTTTTT
NA | TRBJ2-3 | TRBD2 | TRBV4-1 | CASSPVLAGGPDTQYF | TGCGCCAGCAGCCCGGTACTAGCGGGGGGCCCAGATACGCAGTATTTT
NA | TRBJ2-3 | TRBD2 | TRBV6-1 | CASSERTSGDTQYF | TGTGCCAGCAGTGAAAGGACTAGCGGGGATACGCAGTATTTT
NA | TRBJ2-1 | TRBD1 | TRBV3-1/TRBV3-2 | CASSQAGQGGYEQFF | TGTGCCAGCAGCCAAGCGGGACAGGGGGGTTATGAGCAGTTCTTC
NA | TRBJ2-1 | TRBD2 | TRBV5-1 | CASSLAGRGAGDEQFF | TGCGCCAGCAGCTTGGCTGGGCGGGGGGCCGGGGATGAGCAGTTCTTC
NA | TRBJ1-6 | NA | TRBV3-1/TRBV3-2 | CASSHTGSGNSPLHF | TGTGCCAGCAGCCACACAGGGTCGGGAAATTCACCCCTCCACTTT
NA | TRBJ2-1 | TRBD2 | TRBV3-1/TRBV3-2 | CASSRSGGGTYNEQFF | TGTGCCAGCAGCCGGTCGGGCGGGGGGACCTACAATGAGCAGTTCTTC
NA | TRBJ1-2 | NA | TRBV2 | CASSDGAPYGYTF | TGTGCCAGCAGTGATGGGGCACCGTATGGCTACACCTTC
NA | TRBJ1-1 | TRBD1 | TRBV7-6 | CASSATGAEAFF | TGTGCCAGCAGCGCGACAGGGGCTGAAGCTTTCTTT
NA | TRBJ1-6 | NA | TRBV4-1 | CASSLDTHTSYNSPLHF | TGCGCCAGCAGCCTGGACACCCACACCTCCTATAATTCACCCCTCCACTTT
NA | TRBJ2-7 | NA | TRBV14 | CASSLQAVQGYEQYF | TGTGCCAGTTCCCTCCAGGCGGTTCAGGGCTACGAGCAGTACTTC
NA | TRBJ2-1 | TRBD1 | TRBV12-3/TRBV12-4 | CASTWDSYNEQFF | TGTGCCAGCACTTGGGACAGCTACAATGAGCAGTTCTTC
NA | TRBJ2-1 | TRBD2 | TRBV11-3 | CASSLRAGGGNEQFF | TGTGCCAGCAGCTTAAGGGCGGGGGGCGGAAATGAGCAGTTCTTC
NA | TRBJ2-7 | TRBD1 | TRBV7-6 | CASSTREGASLTYEQYF | TGTGCCAGCAGCACTCGAGAGGGGGCTAGCCTAACTTACGAGCAGTACTTC
NA | TRBJ2-1 | NA | TRBV15 | CATSKGAVLGYNEQFF | TGTGCCACCAGCAAAGGGGCGGTCCTCGGGTACAATGAGCAGTTCTTC
NA | TRBJ1-3 | TRBD1 | TRBV11-2 | CASSLVGTGGNTIYF | TGTGCCAGCAGCTTGGTAGGGACAGGCGGAAACACCATATATTTT
NA | TRBJ1-2 | NA | TRBV6-5 | CASRPTGPYGYTF | TGTGCCAGCAGACCGACAGGTCCCTATGGCTACACCTTC
NA | TRBJ1-1 | NA | TRBV5-1 | CASSPLGAKNTEAFF | TGCGCCAGCAGCCCCCTTGGGGCCAAGAACACTGAAGCTTTCTTT
once | TRBJ2-1 | NA | TRBV3-1/TRBV3-2 | CASSQNSGDVEQFF | TGTGCCAGCAGCCAAAATTCAGGGGACGTTGAGCAGTTCTTC
NA | TRBJ2-1 | TRBD1 | TRBV29-1 | CTTSPPTGKGTRNEQFF | TGCACCACATCCCCTCCGACAGGGAAGGGTACTAGGAATGAGCAGTTCTTC
NA | TRBJ2-1 | NA | TRBV5-1 | CASIGGSSYNEQFF | TGCGCCAGCATTGGGGGGAGCTCCTACAATGAGCAGTTCTTC
NA | TRBJ1-4 | TRBD1 | TRBV4-1 | CASSSAGTATRRRNEKLFF | TGCGCCAGCAGCTCAGCCGGGACAGCAACACGTCGGCGAAATGAAAAACTGTTTTTT
NA | TRBJ1-1 | NA | TRBV19 | CASRRVTGIAEAFF | TGTGCCAGCAGGAGGGTCACAGGTATCGCTGAAGCTTTCTTT
NA | TRBJ1-5 | TRBD1 | TRBV7-9 | CASSASGGRDQPQHF | TGTGCCAGCAGCGCGTCAGGGGGCAGGGATCAGCCCCAGCATTTT
NA | TRBJ1-1 | NA | TRBV10-3 | CAISEWRNTEAFF | TGTGCCATCAGTGAGTGGAGGAACACTGAAGCTTTCTTT
few | TRBJ1-3 | TRBD1 | TRBV5-5 | CASSARRDRVFGNTIYF | TGTGCCAGCAGCGCGAGGAGAGACAGGGTGTTTGGAAACACCATATATTTT
NA | TRBJ1-6 | NA | TRBV2 | CASSELGFNSPLHF | TGTGCCAGCAGTGAATTGGGCTTTAATTCACCCCTCCACTTT
NA | TRBJ2-5 | NA | TRBV7-9 | CASSFRQQYQETQYF | TGTGCCAGCAGCTTCCGCCAACAGTACCAAGAGACCCAGTACTTC
NA | TRBJ2-7 | TRBD1 | TRBV3-1/TRBV3-2 | CASSHRGLGEQYF | TGTGCCAGCAGCCACAGGGGGCTTGGGGAGCAGTACTTC